This TCR beta chain was sequenced for a study of beta chain features in type 1 diabetes. Findings of the study overall: Type 1 diabetes patients had TCRB CDR3s that were shorter (moderately but significantly so) in all four CD4+ subsets.

About this clone: Its antigen is undetermined.

Since all of the isolated RNA was reverse transcribed, expressed TCRB transcripts were what got sequenced. Clones were read by immunoSEQ multiplex PCR, and TCRdb kept only the in-frame ones, dropping some. The data hold 900,000 or so clones, with roughly a sixth observed a single time. V was cut by 1 base and J by 4 bases, with 13 bases left in between. Germline V gene lookup returns CDR1 MDHEN and CDR2 SYDVKM. This CDR3 region has 15 residues. The sequencing sample was made of naive CD4+ T cells from blood. This TCR derives from a woman younger than 30 in good health. This chain joins TRBV28 and TRBJ2-5, with D tentatively TRBD1 or TRBD2 (6 bases each). This CDR3 is CASSLSGGGRETQYF. CDR3 sequence (DNA): TGTGCCAGCAGTTTATCCGGAGGGGGTCGAGAGACCCAGTACTTC.